These T cell receptor beta chains were read from a single sample in a study of T cells after yellow fever vaccination. TCRdb ran MiXCR on the 5' RACE reads and lists one entry per CDR3 protein. This table holds under 80,000 distinct CDR3 sequences, about 7.8% found once. Source: CD8+ T cells sorted from PBMCs, taken 15 days after the yellow fever booster vaccination. The origin of the receptors is a man aged 30 to 39 who received the YFV17D yellow fever vaccine. CDR3s include the opening cysteine and the closing phenylalanine or tryptophan. The D gene is left open where the match is weak. Clone size is stated in some rows and not others, as once, few, many or a class when expanded.

TRBJ2-7,-,TRBV28,few,TGTGCCAGCAGTCCCAACTTGGAGTACGAGCAGTACTTC,CASSPNLEYEQYF
TRBJ1-2,TRBD1,TRBV4-3,many,TGCGCCAGCAGCCATAGGGGCGGGGGACAGGCCCCCTATGGCTACACCTTC,CASSHRGGGQAPYGYTF
TRBJ2-7,TRBD2,TRBV6-2/TRBV6-3,many,TGTGCCAGCAGTGGCGGGAGAGGAGGCTACGAGCAGTACTTC,CASSGGRGGYEQYF
TRBJ2-1,TRBD2,TRBV20-1,-,TGCAGTGCTAGAGATCTAGCGGGGTGGGGAAATGAGCAGTTCTTC,CSARDLAGWGNEQFF
TRBJ2-7,-,TRBV12-3/TRBV12-4,many,TGTGCCAGCAGTTTGGCGGGCAGCTCCTACGAGCAGTACTTC,CASSLAGSSYEQYF
TRBJ2-2,-,TRBV3-1,many,TGTGCCAGCAGCCCTTATCCGAGAGTAGCGGCCTCGAACACCGGGGAGCTGTTTTTT,CASSPYPRVAASNTGELFF
TRBJ2-7,TRBD1,TRBV10-3,many,TGTGCCATCAGTCCGGGACAGGGAACGGGTGAGCAGTACTTC,CAISPGQGTGEQYF
TRBJ2-1,TRBD1,TRBV23-1,once,TGCGCCAGCAGTCAATTTGGGACAGGGGGCATCTATGAGCAGTTATTC,CASSQFGTGGIYEQLF
TRBJ1-5,-,TRBV9,many,TGTGCCAGCAGCGAGGGGGGGGAAGGTCAGCCCCAGCATTTT,CASSEGGEGQPQHF
TRBJ2-1,TRBD2,TRBV6-4,many,TGTGCCAGCAGTCCTCTAGCGGGAGAGCCCAATGAGCAGTTCTTC,CASSPLAGEPNEQFF
TRBJ2-7,-,TRBV13,-,TGTGCCAGCAGCTCCAAGGTGGGCTACGAGCAGTACTTC,CASSSKVGYEQYF
TRBJ2-1,-,TRBV30,-,TGTGCCTGGACAATGACAGCATTCAGCTCCTACAATGAGCAGTTCTTC,CAWTMTAFSSYNEQFF
TRBJ2-6,TRBD2,TRBV9,many,TGTGCCAGCAGCGTAGTTAGCGGGGTTGGGGCCAACGTCCTGACTTTC,CASSVVSGVGANVLTF
TRBJ2-7,TRBD2,TRBV11-2,many,TGTGCCAGCAGCCCGTGGACTAGCGGAGGGGCCTACGAGCAGTACTTC,CASSPWTSGGAYEQYF
TRBJ2-6,-,TRBV20-1,-,TGCAGTGCTAGAACCCCACTGGGAAGGGTCTCTGGGGCCAACGTCCTGACTTTC,CSARTPLGRVSGANVLTF
TRBJ2-4,-,TRBV7-9,many,TGTGCCAGCAGCTTACCTTTACTCGGGGGCATTCAGTACTTC,CASSLPLLGGIQYF
TRBJ2-4,-,TRBV2,many,TGTGCCAGCAGCCTCCAGATTGCCCCCATGCCTGGTAACTTC,CASSLQIAPMPGNF
TRBJ2-1,-,TRBV5-4,-,TGTGCCAGCAGCGCGGGACTGAGCTCCTACAATGAGCAGTTCTTC,CASSAGLSSYNEQFF
TRBJ2-1,-,TRBV7-2,many,TGTGCCAGCAGCGTAACAGGGAGCTCCTACAATGAGCAGTTCTTC,CASSVTGSSYNEQFF
TRBJ2-1,TRBD2,TRBV30,many,TGTGCCTGGACTAGCGGGAGTGTGGGTACCAATGAGCAGTTCTTC,CAWTSGSVGTNEQFF
TRBJ2-5,TRBD1,TRBV28,many,TGTGCCAGCAGTTTATATCCGGGACAGTTACAAGAGACCCAGTACTTC,CASSLYPGQLQETQYF
TRBJ1-6,-,TRBV6-1,-,TGTGCCAGCAACACAGGGTTTACTAATTCACCCCTCCACTTT,CASNTGFTNSPLHF
TRBJ2-3,-,TRBV7-2,many,TGTGCCAGCAGCTTCACAGCAGATACGCAGTATTTT,CASSFTADTQYF
TRBJ1-5,-,TRBV18,many,TGTGCCAGCTCACCACCGACCACAAATCAGCCCCAGCATTTT,CASSPPTTNQPQHF
TRBJ2-2,TRBD2,TRBV29-1,many,TGCAGCGTTGAAGGCGGGAGGAACACCGGGGAGCTGTTTTTT,CSVEGGRNTGELFF
TRBJ1-5,TRBD1,TRBV7-9,-,TGTGCCAGCAGCCCGGGACAGTTTCAGCCCCAGCATTTT,CASSPGQFQPQHF
TRBJ1-1,TRBD1,TRBV7-9,many,TGTGCCAGCAGCTTAGTTTCAGGGGGCCCTGAAGCTTTCTTT,CASSLVSGGPEAFF
TRBJ2-1,TRBD1,TRBV19,-,TGTGCCAGTAGTATAGACCCGGTTAGGGCAGGGGGCCATGAGCAGTTCTTC,CASSIDPVRAGGHEQFF
TRBJ2-3,TRBD2,TRBV29-1,many,TGCAGCGTTCGGGGGGGCGTCGGAGATACGCAGTATTTT,CSVRGGVGDTQYF
TRBJ2-3,-,TRBV6-5,many,TGTGCCAGCAGTTACTCTCTCGAATCAGATACGCAGTATTTT,CASSYSLESDTQYF
TRBJ2-1,-,TRBV14,many,TGTGCCAGCAGATACGCCGGTCCCCACAATGAGCAGTTCTTC,CASRYAGPHNEQFF
TRBJ1-5,-,TRBV7-9,few,TGTGCCAGCACCCTCGACAGTGACAATCAGCCCCAGCATTTT,CASTLDSDNQPQHF
TRBJ1-1,-,TRBV6-5,many,TGTGCCAGCAGTTACCCCGGGGGGGATGCTTTCTTT,CASSYPGGDAFF
TRBJ2-7,TRBD1,TRBV19,few,TGTGCCAGTAGTAGCGGTCTAGGGGGCCTCTACGAGCAGTACTTC,CASSSGLGGLYEQYF
TRBJ2-4,-,TRBV5-5,many,TGTGCCAGCAGCTTGAGTTTGGACATTCAGTACTTC,CASSLSLDIQYF
TRBJ2-1,TRBD2,TRBV19,many,TGTGCCAGTAGTCTGGGGACTAGCGGATTCTCCTACAATGAGCAGTTCTTC,CASSLGTSGFSYNEQFF
TRBJ2-1,-,TRBV6-5,many,TGTGCCAGCACTTCCAACGTTCGCTCCTACAATGAGCAGTTCTTC,CASTSNVRSYNEQFF
TRBJ2-7,-,TRBV12-3/TRBV12-4,medium-sized,TGTGCCAGCAGTACAGCAGGAACCTACGAGCAGTACTTC,CASSTAGTYEQYF
TRBJ1-2,-,TRBV29-1,many,TGCAGCGTTGCCGGGACCGGTTCCTATGGCTACACCTTC,CSVAGTGSYGYTF
TRBJ2-7,-,TRBV29-1,many,TGCAGCGTTGAAGGGGGTTCCGCCTACGAGCAGTACTTC,CSVEGGSAYEQYF
TRBJ2-3,-,TRBV10-3,-,TGTGCCAGCCAGGAAAGCGGAGGGGGGGGGGATACGCAGTATTTT,CASQESGGGGDTQYF
TRBJ2-5,-,TRBV15,many,TGTGCCACCAGCAGAGGGTGGGACTCCAGGTACCAAGAGACCCAGTACTTC,CATSRGWDSRYQETQYF
TRBJ1-1,-,TRBV6-5,-,TGTGCCAGCAGTTACGGCATCCGCACTGAAGCTTTCTTT,CASSYGIRTEAFF
TRBJ2-1,-,TRBV19,-,TGTGCCAGTAGTATGGCCCTGACGGGGAATGAGCAGTTCTTC,CASSMALTGNEQFF
TRBJ1-1,-,TRBV11-2,-,TGTGCCAGCAGCTTAGAAATGGAACCTGAAGCTTTCTTT,CASSLEMEPEAFF
TRBJ2-5,-,TRBV7-2,-,TGTGCCAGCAGCTCGAGCACACAGGGTACTGGGGAGACCCAGTACTTC,CASSSSTQGTGETQYF
TRBJ2-7,TRBD2,TRBV7-2,many,TGTGCCAGCAGCGCACTAGCGGGAGGGGTTTACGAGCAGTACTTC,CASSALAGGVYEQYF
TRBJ2-2,-,TRBV18,few,TGTGCCAGCTCACCAGTAAACACCGGGGAGCTGTTTTTT,CASSPVNTGELFF
TRBJ2-1,TRBD2,TRBV4-2,few,TGTGCCAGCAGCCCGGGGACTAGCGGGAGGACCGGTTTCAATGAGCAGTTCTTC,CASSPGTSGRTGFNEQFF
TRBJ2-7,-,TRBV7-2,few,TGTGCCAGCAGCTGGGGGGACGAGACCTACGAGCAGTACTTC,CASSWGDETYEQYF
TRBJ2-3,-,TRBV20-1,many,TGCAGTGCTAGAGATGTGGGGGAAGGCACAGATACGCAGTATTTT,CSARDVGEGTDTQYF
TRBJ2-1,TRBD2,TRBV6-4,many,TGTGCCAGCACAAAAACGGGACTAGCCCTTTCTCTGAGGGGCAATGAGCAGTTCTTC,CASTKTGLALSLRGNEQFF
TRBJ2-5,-,TRBV2,-,TGTGCCAGCAGTCCCCTGACTGAGACCCAGTACTTC,CASSPLTETQYF
TRBJ2-5,-,TRBV12-3/TRBV12-4,many,TGTACCGTAGGGGGGCAAGAGACCCAGTACTTC,CTVGGQETQYF
TRBJ2-1,TRBD2,TRBV29-1,many,TGCAGCGTCCTACCTACTAGCGGGGTAAATGAGCAGTTCTTC,CSVLPTSGVNEQFF